This T cell receptor (beta chain) was sequenced in a study of T cells after yellow fever vaccination. Overall study results and limits: Of the clonotypes, a small share occurred in both CD4 and CD8 compartments. Booster samples showed a return of most primary-vaccination clones (around 96% CD4, around 85% CD8).

This clonotype has just a few counts. Its antigen is not known. TCRdb re-called the 5' RACE reads with MiXCR, one entry per CDR3 protein. The sample shows some 260,000 distinct CDR3 sequences, roughly 5% of them seen only once. The CDR3 is 13 amino acids. The germline V gene encodes CDR1 SGHTA and CDR2 FQGTGA. Trimming shortened V by 0 bases and J by 5 bases, and 6 bases separated the two germline ends. V and J are TRBV7-3 and TRBJ2-3; D gene uncertain. The sample consisted of CD4+ T cells sorted from PBMCs, taken on the day of the yellow fever booster vaccination. The clonotype comes from a man aged 18 to 30 who received the YFV17D yellow fever vaccine. CDR3 region: CASSLTFEDTQYF. The DNA for the CDR3 is TGTGCCAGCAGCTTAACGTTTGAAGATACGCAGTATTTT.